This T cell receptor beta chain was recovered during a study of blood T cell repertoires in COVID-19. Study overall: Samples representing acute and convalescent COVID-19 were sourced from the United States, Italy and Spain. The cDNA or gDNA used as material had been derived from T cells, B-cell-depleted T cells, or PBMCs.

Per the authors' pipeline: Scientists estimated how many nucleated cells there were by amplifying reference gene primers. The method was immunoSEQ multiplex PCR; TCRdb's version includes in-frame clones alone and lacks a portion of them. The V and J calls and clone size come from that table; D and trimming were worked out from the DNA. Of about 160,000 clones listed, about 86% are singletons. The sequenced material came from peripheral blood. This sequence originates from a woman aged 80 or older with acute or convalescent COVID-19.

As DNA, the CDR3 is TGTGCCAGCAGCCAGGGACAGGGGGCTGGAAACACCATATATTTT. It specifies CASSQGQGAGNTIYF. The chain is built from TRBV5-6 and TRBJ1-3; 11 positions agree with TRBD1. V lost 4 bases to trimming and J lost 2 bases; unmatched junction nucleotides: 2. CDR3 size: 15 residues. CDR1 and CDR2 (germline): SGHDT, YYEEEE.